This TCR beta chain is drawn from a study of T cells after yellow fever vaccination. Study-wide points: Weaker overall, the secondary response nonetheless peaked faster (day 5 versus 15).

V lost 1 base to trimming and J lost 6 bases, with 13 bases between them. The germline gives CDR1 LGHNA, CDR2 YSLEER. The CDR3 runs to 15 residues. Each CDR3 protein gets one entry after TCRdb re-called the 5' RACE reads with MiXCR. The sample contains about 550,000 distinct CDR3 sequences, approximately 21% of which appear only once. This clonotype was observed at least ten times. Its target is not known. The source of this sequence is a man under 40 who received the YFV17D yellow fever vaccine. The material sequenced was PBMCs, taken 15 days after the yellow fever booster vaccination. J is TRBJ2-4 and V is TRBV4-3; D is ambiguous. The CDR3 loop is CASSQAVDKTNIQYF. In nucleotides, the CDR3 is TGCGCCAGCAGCCAAGCCGTCGACAAGACAAACATTCAGTACTTC.